This record looks at one T cell receptor (beta chain) sequence and its context. No antigen is known for it. PCR used 60 Vbeta primers and 13 Jbeta primers. Only in-frame clones appear in the TCRdb table, and some are missing; sequencing was by immunoSEQ multiplex PCR. The table has under 80,000 clones, around 80% seen once. This specimen belongs to a study of cytomegalovirus exposure and HLA in healthy donors. Study observations and caveats: A later analysis associated about 18,000 TCR beta sequences with HLA alleles at a 0.05 false discovery rate.

Sequencing used PBMCs. The receptor was derived from a man aged 45-60 years in good health and CMV-seropositive.

In DNA form, the CDR3 reads TGCGCCAGCAGCCAACTACAGGGGAAATACGAGCAGTACTTC. This translates into CASSQLQGKYEQYF. The chain combines TRBV4-1 with TRBJ2-7; 7 positions match TRBD1. The CDR3 is made up of 14 amino acids. In germline, CDR1 is MGHRA, CDR2 YSYEKL. J gave up 4 bases and V 2 bases, and 5 bases lay outside the gene matches.